Following are 20 T cell receptor beta chains from one sample sequenced in a study of T cell changes during pregnancy in multiple sclerosis. Only in-frame clones appear in the TCRdb table, and some are missing; sequencing was by immunoSEQ multiplex PCR. This sample carries tens of thousands of clones, just over 90% of them seen once, and the ten largest clones take about 1.3%. Here the sequenced sample was peripheral blood, taken in the third trimester of pregnancy. These receptors all stem from a female donor in good health, enrolled as a control in a pregnancy study.

A few counts support this clone. Germline and junction disagree at one end, which may indicate a read error. This chain connects TRBV10-1 to TRBJ1-2; 7 bases map to TRBD1. CDR1 is WNHNN and CDR2 is SYGVQD in the germline V gene (reference sequence). CDR3 length equals 15 residues. The CDR3 DNA reads TGCGCCAGCACCTGGACCCGGCAATCTATTGACAGGGAAAGCTTC. It encodes CASTWTRQSIDRESF.

The CDR3: CASSQQGNDGELFF. CDR3 DNA: TGTGCCAGCAGCCAACAGGGGAACGACGGGGAGCTGTTTTTT. The rearrangement joins TRBV5-6 to TRBJ2-2; 7 positions agree with TRBD1. This CDR3 contains 14 residues. Trimming cost V 4 bases and J 7 bases; bases outside gene matches: 7. Germline values: CDR1 SGHDT, CDR2 YYEEEE.

This chain connects TRBV5-6 to TRBJ2-5; 8 bases agree with TRBD1. Germline V gives CDR1 SGHDT, CDR2 YYEEEE. The trim removed 3 bases at V and 2 bases at J, leaving 9 bases unmatched. This CDR3 is built from 16 residues. The CDR3 DNA reads TGTGCCAGCAGCTATGACAGGGGAAAATTTCAAGAGACCCAGTACTTC. Translation: CASSYDRGKFQETQYF.

The rearrangement links TRBV28 to TRBJ2-7; TRBD2 matches at 10 bases. The CDR3 sequence is 16 residues long. Germline V lookup: CDR1 MDHEN, CDR2 SYDVKM. V trimming: 3 bases; J trimming: 3 bases; junction bases outside the gene matches: 8. DNA for the CDR3: TGTGCCAGCAGTTTCCAGGGACTAGCGACATTCTACGAGCAGTACTTC. This gives the protein CASSFQGLATFYEQYF.

The chain links TRBV7-2 to TRBJ2-2; D remains ambiguous. This CDR3 spans 12 amino acids. Per the germline V gene, CDR1 is SGHTA and CDR2 is FQGNSA. Between the trimmed V and J ends, which lost 5 bases and 4 bases, there was a span of 5 bases. The CDR3 nucleotides read TGTGCCAGCAGCCCCTTCACCGGGGAGCTGTTTTTT. This translates into CASSPFTGELFF.

V gene TRBV18 combines with J gene TRBJ2-1, with D unresolved. V lost 2 bases and J lost 5, with 7 bases in between. The germline V gene encodes CDR1 KGHSH and CDR2 LQKENI. The CDR3 is 13 residues long. The chain's CDR3 is CASSPFRDNEQFF. The CDR3 DNA sequence: TGTGCCAGCTCACCATTTCGGGACAATGAGCAGTTCTTC.

This clone was seen once. V gene TRBV2 combines with J gene TRBJ2-2; D not resolved. V lost 1 base and J 3 bases, leaving 6 bases between the germline ends. Germline assignment: CDR1 SNHLY and CDR2 FYNNEI. The CDR3 consists of 14 residues. This CDR3 is CASSEGPDTGELFF. The CDR3 DNA reads TGTGCCAGCAGTGAAGGGCCAGACACCGGGGAGCTGTTTTTT.

The chain recombines TRBV7-8 with TRBJ2-1, with D perhaps matching TRBD2 (6 bases). Trimming pared 5 bases from V and 6 bases from J, leaving 14 bases between. CDR1 and CDR2 from the germline V gene are SGHVS and FQNEAQ. The CDR3 is 14 residues long. CDR3 loop: CASSGAGWGNEQFF. The CDR3 DNA follows: TGTGCCAGCAGCGGCGCGGGATGGGGCAATGAGCAGTTCTTC.

CDR3: CASSGDASGRGSYEQYF. Written as DNA, the CDR3 is TGTGCCAGCAGTGGTGATGCTAGCGGGAGGGGATCCTACGAGCAGTACTTC. The chain recombines TRBV2 with TRBJ2-7; TRBD2 matches 12 bases. Germline assignment: CDR1 SNHLY and CDR2 FYNNEI. The trim removed 4 bases at V and 1 base at J, leaving 8 bases unmatched. This CDR3 spans 17 amino acids.

V and J are TRBV27 and TRBJ1-2; D is perhaps TRBD1 (6 bases). CDR3 length: 15 residues. Trimming shortened V by 3 bases and J by 0 bases, and 11 bases separated the two germline ends. The germline V gene has CDR1 MNHEY and CDR2 SMNVEV (reference sequence). Here the CDR3 DNA reads TGTGCCAGCAGTTTTCTGGGGGCAGCTAACTATGGCTACACCTTC. This codes for CASSFLGAANYGYTF.

The chain employs TRBV19 and TRBJ2-7; 7 positions match TRBD1. This CDR3 contains 13 residues. V lost 5 bases, J lost 6 bases, and 7 bases stayed unmatched. Germline lookup yields CDR1 LNHDA and CDR2 SQIVND (reference sequence). The CDR3 sequence: CASSFRQGSEQYF. CDR3 DNA sequence: TGTGCCAGTAGTTTTCGACAGGGCTCCGAGCAGTACTTC.

The rearrangement joins TRBV5-4 to TRBJ2-1; 15 nucleotides agree with TRBD2. This CDR3 contains 17 residues. Germline CDR1 is SGHNT and CDR2 is YYREEE (reference sequence). The V gene end was trimmed by 4 bases and the J gene end by 5 bases; junction bases not matched to a gene: 7. The CDR3 region has the DNA TGTGCCAGCAGCCTTGGTGGACTAGCGGGAGGGCACAATGAGCAGTTCTTC. Translating gives CASSLGGLAGGHNEQFF.

The chain combines TRBV28 with TRBJ1-2; D is undetermined. This CDR3 is built from 15 residues. Trimming shortened V by 2 bases and J by 3 bases, and 13 bases separated the two germline ends. Germline V CDR1 and CDR2: MDHEN, SYDVKM. CDR3 sequence: CASSLEARSDYGYTF. CDR3 nucleotides: TGTGCCAGCAGTTTAGAAGCCAGGTCGGACTATGGCTACACCTTC.

The chain has TRBV27 and TRBJ2-5; 9 bases align to TRBD2. V trimming: 6 bases; J trimming: 1 base; junction bases outside the gene matches: 15. The CDR3 is 18 residues long. Germline CDR1 reads MNHEY; CDR2 reads SMNVEV (reference sequence). Here the CDR3 reads CASSRTKRLAAFQETQYF. In nucleotides, the CDR3 is TGTGCCAGCAGCCGAACAAAAAGACTAGCGGCCTTCCAAGAGACCCAGTACTTC.

This clone was observed a single time. This chain connects TRBV2 to TRBJ2-7; 12 bases line up with TRBD2. The CDR3 runs 16 residues. Germline values: CDR1 SNHLY, CDR2 FYNNEI. After removal of 7 bases from V and 0 bases from J, the junction contained 7 bases not matched to a gene. In DNA form, the CDR3 reads TGTGCCAGCAACGAAGGACTAGCGGGAAACTCCTACGAGCAGTACTTC. Its protein is CASNEGLAGNSYEQYF.

V usage is TRBV6-6 and J usage is TRBJ1-3; maybe TRBD1 (6 bases). Germline lookup yields CDR1 MNHNY and CDR2 SVGAGI (reference sequence). This CDR3 is built from 16 residues. Trimming took off 2 bases at V and 0 bases at J, with 11 bases between the two ends. In DNA form, the CDR3 reads TGTGCCAGCAGTTACGGTCAGGGGAGCTCTGGAAACACCATATATTTT. Its protein product is CASSYGQGSSGNTIYF.

The rearrangement joins TRBV5-1 to TRBJ2-2; TRBD2 aligns across 11 bases. The CDR3 spans 16 residues. The germline gives CDR1 SGHRS, CDR2 YFSETQ. The V segment lost 3 bases and the J segment 4 bases; nucleotides outside the gene matches: 5. The DNA for the CDR3 is TGCGCCAGCAGCTCCTTAGCGGGAGGGGGCACCGGGGAGCTGTTTTTT. It yields the protein CASSSLAGGGTGELFF.

The chain links TRBV4-1 to TRBJ1-1; D perhaps matches TRBD1 (5 bases). This CDR3 region has 16 residues. Germline loops: CDR1 MGHRA, CDR2 YSYEKL. V was trimmed by 4 bases and J by 3 bases, leaving 18 bases between them. CDR3 sequence: CASSRVGDWRDTEAFF. CDR3 coding DNA: TGCGCCAGCAGCCGGGTAGGGGACTGGCGGGACACTGAAGCTTTCTTT.

The rearrangement joins TRBV7-6 to TRBJ2-3; D is perhaps TRBD2 (6 bases). CDR3 length: 16 residues. Germline V lookup: CDR1 SGHVS, CDR2 FNYEAQ. Trimming removed 5 bases from V and 0 bases from J, with 15 bases in between. In DNA, the CDR3 is TGTGCCAGCAGCGAATTTGCCGGGGGAAGCACAGATACGCAGTATTTT. Translation: CASSEFAGGSTDTQYF.

CDR3 DNA: TGTGCCAGCAGCTTGTGGCGACAGGGCCCGGGGCAGCCCCAGCATTTT. Residues: CASSLWRQGPGQPQHF. The genes are TRBV5-5 and TRBJ1-5; TRBD1 aligns across 7 bases. This CDR3 is 16 amino acids long. Germline trimming cut 1 base from V and 7 bases from J; bases unmatched to any gene: 11. Germline V lookup: CDR1 SGHKS, CDR2 YYEKEE (reference sequence).